This record looks at one TCR beta chain sequence and its context. These data originate in a study of T-cell reconstitution after alpha-beta-depleted transplantation in children. Unique molecular identifiers were built into the TCRbeta library. TCRdb passed the PCR reads through MiXCR, listing each CDR3 protein once. The sample includes hundreds of thousands of distinct CDR3 sequences, 8.5% to 10% of them seen just once. The specimen comprised PBMCs from the stem cell graft donor, sampled from the stem cell graft. The TCR comes from a human donor who donated a stem cell graft to a child with acute lymphoblastic leukemia.

The CDR3 nucleotides read TGCAGCGTTGAAGTACAGAACACTGAAGCTTTCTTT. Translated: CSVEVQNTEAFF. The J gene is TRBJ1-1, the V gene TRBV29-1; no clear D. The CDR3 has 12 residues. V lost 1 base, J lost 1 base, and 4 bases lay in between. The germline V gene encodes CDR1 SQVTM and CDR2 ANQGSEA.